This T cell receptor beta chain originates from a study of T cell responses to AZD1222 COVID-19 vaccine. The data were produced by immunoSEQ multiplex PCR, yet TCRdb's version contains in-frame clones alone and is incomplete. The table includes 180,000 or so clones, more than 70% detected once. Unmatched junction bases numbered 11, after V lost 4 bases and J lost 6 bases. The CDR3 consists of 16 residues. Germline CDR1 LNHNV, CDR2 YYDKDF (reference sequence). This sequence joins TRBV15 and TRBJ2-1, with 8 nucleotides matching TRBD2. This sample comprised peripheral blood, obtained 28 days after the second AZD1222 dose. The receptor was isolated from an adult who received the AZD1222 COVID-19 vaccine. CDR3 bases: TGTGCCACCAGCAAAACCCCGACTAGCGCGTCCAATGAGCAGTTCTTC. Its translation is CATSKTPTSASNEQFF.